This TCR beta chain derives from a study of T cell repertoires in ileal Crohn's disease (dated by TCRdb to between 2018 and 2021). As for the study more broadly: The median duration of disease was 7.9 years, and at the time of surgery about 35% of patients were active smokers. Every patient underwent surgery because of a complication, which was stricturing disease in around 61% of cases and penetrating disease in about 39%. Roughly half of the patients were given postoperative therapy, with roughly 20 on anti-TNF agents and roughly twelve on thiopurines. TCR repertoire analysis was performed in a few dozen Crohn's disease patients drawn from a prospective multicentre cohort. The study was conducted in parallel with a multicentre cohort built to find predictors of early endoscopic recurrence after ileocolonic resection. A Rutgeerts score higher than i0 was the definition used for endoscopic postoperative recurrence. The study sequenced some 170 mucosal samples from 57 patients, taken at several locations on the surgical specimen and at postoperative endoscopy.

Comment on this clone: Its antigen specificity is not known. Per-nucleotide qualities are absent, and no much larger clonotype sits a single base away.

General study outcomes and caveats: Mucosal CD4 and CD8 T cells were sorted and sequenced only in a subgroup of patients, whose size was not stated. Compared with CD4 T cells, sorted CD8 T cells contained more high-frequency clones, which suggests that the mucosal expansions were mostly CD8. Patients who were active smokers at surgery had a significantly higher proportion of clonal expansions than non-smokers (about 25% vs 18%, p=0.02). Higher high-frequency clone percentages at surgery were associated with endoscopic recurrence; all patients with clonality above 26.8% (18/57) had recurrence.

Five hundred nanograms of biopsy DNA per sample were submitted for commercial TCRB immunosequencing. Adaptive Biotechnology amplified the CDR3 regions from genomic DNA with a two-step multiplex PCR designed to control amplification bias. Primers for every V and J gene segment were used in the first PCR, and barcodes and Illumina adapters were added in the second PCR. CDR3 libraries were sequenced on an Illumina instrument. For the original study's pipeline: Vendor-provided pipelines were combined with custom analysis of raw data in R/Bioconductor under R version 3.3.0. Clonality, ranging from 0 to 1, was calculated as the inverse of the normalised Shannon entropy of all productive clones. The repertoire share taken up by the top 100 clones defined high-frequency clones, and only clones that passed a 95% confidence test were kept. Repertoire diversity was measured with the Simpson index, and overlap between samples was measured with the Morisita-Horn index. TCRdb's version of the immuneACCESS table is confined to in-frame rearrangements and falls short of the full clone set. An unresolved V gene accounts for under half of the shortfall where checked; the remainder is of unknown origin. D and trimming were read from the DNA, whereas the V and J calls and clone size are those reported in that table. The sample table lists thousands of clones, around 80% of them with a count of one. The ten largest make up around 26% of the sample.

The cysteine opens and the phenylalanine closes a CDR3 of 13 amino acids. Left in the record is the CDR3 DNA by itself, 39 bases read in frame from the first base. The germline V gene yields SQVTM for CDR1 and ANQGSEA for CDR2. Between the V and J ends, shortened by 7 bases and 0 bases respectively, the junction contains 10 bases. Eligible patients were adults with ileal or ileocolonic Crohn's disease who had an indication for ileocolonic resection. Before DNA extraction, whole ileal mucosal biopsies were kept frozen at -80 degrees C. Genomic DNA was isolated from frozen whole biopsies using a TRizol-based method, and the DNA was quantified with a NanoDrop 2000 spectrophotometer.

The chain couples TRBV29-1 to TRBJ2-1; 6 matching bases give a weak D call of TRBD1. The receptor was derived from an adult with Crohn's disease. The sample was ileal tissue. The nucleotide sequence reads TGCAGCGCCCTACAGGGCTCCTACAATGAGCAGTTCTTC. This encodes CSALQGSYNEQFF.